This T cell receptor beta chain was identified in a study of blood T cell repertoires in COVID-19. As for the study in general: Whether acute or convalescent, the COVID-19 samples came from the United States, Italy and Spain. In each case, the material was cDNA or gDNA derived from T cells, B-cell-depleted T cells, or PBMCs.

Participants reported their clinical history, and cohort assignment relied on those reports. The CDR3 loop spans 16 amino acids. Trimming left V 3 bases short and J 3 bases short, with 16 bases between. The germline V gene encodes CDR1 SGHKS and CDR2 YYEKEE (reference sequence). Under the authors' procedure: Amplification of reference gene primers was used by the study to estimate nucleated cell counts. Clones were read by immunoSEQ multiplex PCR, and TCRdb kept only the in-frame ones, dropping some. Clone size and the V and J calls come from that table; the DNA yielded D and trimming. This repertoire shows approximately 250,000 clones, around 89% found once; its top ten account for approximately 4%.

This TCR derives from a woman in her 30s with acute COVID-19. This rearrangement joins TRBV5-5 to TRBJ2-1, with a possible D match to TRBD1 (6 bases). The sequenced sample consisted of PBMCs or T cells enriched from blood (not recorded which). CDR3: CASSSPRGTFYNEQFF. The CDR3 nucleotides read TGTGCCAGCAGCTCCCCTAGGGGGACCTTCTACAATGAGCAGTTCTTC.